Listed below are T cell receptor beta chains from one sample, sequenced in a study of T cell responses to AZD1222 COVID-19 vaccine. TCRdb's copy holds only in-frame clones and misses some; the assay was immunoSEQ multiplex PCR. The repertoire holds 50,000 to 75,000 clones, with more than 70% as singletons. The specimen comprised peripheral blood, sampled on day 0 of AZD1222 vaccination. These receptors all come from an adult in good health. CDR3s include the opening cysteine and the closing phenylalanine or tryptophan. The D gene is left open where the match is weak. Size tells how often a clone was seen (once, few, many) or the class of an expanded clone, and some rows leave it out.

abundance	v_gene	j_gene	d_gene	CDR3nt	CDR3aa
.	TRBV6-5	TRBJ1-2	.	TGTGCCAGCAGTTACTCTAGGCAGGCCTACTATGGCTACACCTTC	CASSYSRQAYYGYTF
.	TRBV5-1	TRBJ1-1	.	TGCGCCAGCAGCTTGTCGGGGTCCGACACTGAAGCTTTCTTT	CASSLSGSDTEAFF
few	TRBV7-3	TRBJ1-2	.	TGTGCCAGCAGCCCCCGGGCAGGGGAGCGGGGCTACACCTTC	CASSPRAGERGYTF
.	TRBV27	TRBJ1-2	.	TGTGCCAGCAGTTTATCGGAGGCTAGCTATGGCTACACCTTC	CASSLSEASYGYTF
few	TRBV11-2	TRBJ1-4	TRBD1	TGTGCCAGCAGCTTTCCCGGACAGGGGCAAGAAGAAAAACTGTTTTTT	CASSFPGQGQEEKLFF
.	TRBV27	TRBJ1-6	.	TGTGCCAGCAGTCCCGTCGTAGCCGGGAATTCACCCCTCCACTTT	CASSPVVAGNSPLHF
once	TRBV7-3	TRBJ2-7	TRBD2	TGTGCCAGCAGCTTGGGCCCCTACGGGGGGGGTAACGAGCAGTACTTC	CASSLGPYGGGNEQYF
.	TRBV24-1	TRBJ1-1	.	TGTGCCACCAGTGACTCGGGGACTGAAGCTTTCTTT	CATSDSGTEAFF
.	TRBV7-9	TRBJ1-4	.	TGTGCCAGCAGCGCCTCTTCAGGGGAAGGGGAGGAAAAACTGTTTTTT	CASSASSGEGEEKLFF
.	TRBV5-4	TRBJ1-3	.	TGTGCCAGCAGCTTGAGTTACGGAAACACCATATATTTT	CASSLSYGNTIYF
.	TRBV18	TRBJ1-5	TRBD1	TGTGCCAGCTCCCCGGACAGGGGAAATCAGCCCCAGCATTTT	CASSPDRGNQPQHF
few	TRBV29-1	TRBJ2-7	.	TGCAGCGTTGAATCAGAGGACGGCTACGAGCAGTACTTC	CSVESEDGYEQYF
once	TRBV28	TRBJ1-5	TRBD1	TGTGCCAGCAGTATGACAGGGACCCAGCCCCAGCATTTT	CASSMTGTQPQHF
few	TRBV6-5	TRBJ1-1	.	TGTGCCAGCAGTAAGGTTGAAGCTTTCTTT	CASSKVEAFF
.	TRBV7-9	TRBJ1-3	TRBD1	TGTGCCAGCAGCTCCGGGACAGGGCAGGGAAACACCATATATTTT	CASSSGTGQGNTIYF
.	TRBV10-3	TRBJ2-7	.	TGTGCCATCACTGACCCGACCGGGACCGATTTCTACGAGCAGTACTTC	CAITDPTGTDFYEQYF
.	TRBV5-6	TRBJ2-6	.	TGTGCCAGCAGCGCGTCCGGGGCCAACGTCCTGACTTTC	CASSASGANVLTF
.	TRBV3-1/TRBV3-2	TRBJ1-1	.	TGTGCCAGCAGCCAAGAGGGTCATGGGGGCACTGAAGCTTTCTTT	CASSQEGHGGTEAFF
.	TRBV5-1	TRBJ1-1	.	TGCGCCAGCAGAGGGAGCCTAATAGATCCTGAAGCTTTCTTT	CASRGSLIDPEAFF
few	TRBV11-2	TRBJ1-3	.	TGTGCCAGCAGCCCGCGACAGCGACGCTCTGGAAACACCATATATTTT	CASSPRQRRSGNTIYF
few	TRBV6-5	TRBJ1-2	TRBD1	TGTGCTGTATTTGGGACAGGGAGGGGCTACACCTTC	CAVFGTGRGYTF
.	TRBV27	TRBJ2-3	.	TGTGCCAGCAGTCAGGGGAGGGGCCCAGATACGCAGTATTTT	CASSQGRGPDTQYF
.	TRBV7-8	TRBJ2-7	.	TGTGCCAGCAGCTACGGTCGCGAGCAGTACTTC	CASSYGREQYF
.	TRBV28	TRBJ1-5	.	TGTGCCAGCAGTCGGGACGTCGACAATCAGCCCCAGCATTTT	CASSRDVDNQPQHF
.	TRBV5-6	TRBJ2-1	TRBD2	TGTGCCAGCAGCCCGACTAGCGGGGGGGCTCATGAGCAGTTCTTC	CASSPTSGGAHEQFF
.	TRBV27	TRBJ2-5	.	TGTGCCAGCAGTTTATCATGGGAAGAGACCCAGTACTTC	CASSLSWEETQYF
.	TRBV4-1	TRBJ2-5	.	TGCGCCAGCAGCCAAGTGGGCAACCAAGAGACCCAGTACTTC	CASSQVGNQETQYF
.	TRBV24-1	TRBJ1-1	.	TGTGCCACCAGTGAGACCGGGACGGCGAACACTGAAGCTTTCTTT	CATSETGTANTEAFF
.	TRBV7-8	TRBJ2-1	.	TGTGCCAGCAGCAACCTACAGGAGACGCCTTACAATGAGCAGTTCTTC	CASSNLQETPYNEQFF
.	TRBV6-6	TRBJ2-1	.	TGTGCCAGCAGTTTGTCGACAGGGACTGGCTACAATGAGCAGTTCTTC	CASSLSTGTGYNEQFF
.	TRBV28	TRBJ1-2	.	TGTGCCAGCAGTTTCCCGACAGAGGGTTATGGCTACACCTTC	CASSFPTEGYGYTF
.	TRBV9	TRBJ2-2	TRBD1	TGTGCCAGCAGCGCGGGACAGGGGGACGCCGGGGAGCTGTTTTTT	CASSAGQGDAGELFF
once	TRBV7-2	TRBJ2-1	TRBD2	TGTGCCAGCAGCTTAGAATGGACTAGCGGGAAATCCTACAATGAGCAGTTCTTC	CASSLEWTSGKSYNEQFF
few	TRBV6-2/TRBV6-3	TRBJ1-1	.	TGTGCCAGCAGTTACGGTTACACTGAAGCTTTCTTT	CASSYGYTEAFF
.	TRBV7-9	TRBJ2-7	TRBD2	TGTGCCAGCGGGCGGACTAGCGGGGGGGCCCGCTACGAGCAGTACTTC	CASGRTSGGARYEQYF
once	TRBV7-2	TRBJ1-1	.	TGTGCCAGCAGCGAAGTATTGAACACTGAAGCTTTCTTT	CASSEVLNTEAFF
.	TRBV2	TRBJ2-7	.	TGTGCCAGCAGTGACTTCTCCTACGAGCAGTACTTC	CASSDFSYEQYF
.	TRBV4-3	TRBJ1-2	TRBD1	TGCGCCAGCAGCCTGGGACAGATCTATGGCTACACCTTC	CASSLGQIYGYTF
.	TRBV16	TRBJ1-5	.	TGTGCCAGCAGCGGCGCAGGGAGAGGGGGTCAGCCCCAGCATTTT	CASSGAGRGGQPQHF
few	TRBV15	TRBJ1-2	TRBD1	TGTGCCACCAGCAGAGATCGGACAGGCGCTGGCTACACCTTC	CATSRDRTGAGYTF
few	TRBV4-1	TRBJ1-5	TRBD1	TGCGCCAGCAGCCTCACCGGGACAGGGAATCAGCCCCAGCATTTT	CASSLTGTGNQPQHF
few	TRBV7-2	TRBJ1-4	.	TGTGCCAGCAGCTCGCAACAGGGTAGTGATGAAAAACTGTTTTTT	CASSSQQGSDEKLFF
.	TRBV3-1/TRBV3-2	TRBJ1-5	.	TGTGCCAGCAGCCAGGAACACGCTCAGCCCCAGCATTTT	CASSQEHAQPQHF
medium-sized	TRBV7-2	TRBJ2-5	.	TGTGCCAGCAGCTTAAGACAGCAAGAGACCCAGTACTTC	CASSLRQQETQYF